This T cell receptor beta chain was obtained from a study of identical twins. Study outcomes and limitations: Models underestimated how often monozygotic twins shared out-of-frame TCR alpha.

Template switching added a universal primer site, and cDNA bore unique molecular identifiers. TCRdb re-called the 5' RACE reads with MiXCR, one entry per CDR3 protein. The profile shows fewer than 250,000 distinct CDR3 sequences, 7.5% of them singletons. The CDR3 has 14 residues. Between the trimmed V and J ends, which lost 3 bases and 4 bases, there was a span of 7 bases. Looked up from germline, CDR1 is SNHLY and CDR2 is FYNNEI. In the case of this clonotype: Its antigen remains unknown.

This sample also belongs to another study, concerning yellow fever vaccine responses in identical twins.

Specimen: CD8+ T cells sorted from blood. This clonotype was obtained from a woman aged 18-29 years in good health. The chain employs TRBV2 and TRBJ1-6; perhaps TRBD1 as D (5 bases). The CDR3 protein is CASSDDSYNSPLHF. The CDR3 coding sequence is TGTGCCAGCAGTGACGACAGTTATAATTCACCCCTCCACTTT.